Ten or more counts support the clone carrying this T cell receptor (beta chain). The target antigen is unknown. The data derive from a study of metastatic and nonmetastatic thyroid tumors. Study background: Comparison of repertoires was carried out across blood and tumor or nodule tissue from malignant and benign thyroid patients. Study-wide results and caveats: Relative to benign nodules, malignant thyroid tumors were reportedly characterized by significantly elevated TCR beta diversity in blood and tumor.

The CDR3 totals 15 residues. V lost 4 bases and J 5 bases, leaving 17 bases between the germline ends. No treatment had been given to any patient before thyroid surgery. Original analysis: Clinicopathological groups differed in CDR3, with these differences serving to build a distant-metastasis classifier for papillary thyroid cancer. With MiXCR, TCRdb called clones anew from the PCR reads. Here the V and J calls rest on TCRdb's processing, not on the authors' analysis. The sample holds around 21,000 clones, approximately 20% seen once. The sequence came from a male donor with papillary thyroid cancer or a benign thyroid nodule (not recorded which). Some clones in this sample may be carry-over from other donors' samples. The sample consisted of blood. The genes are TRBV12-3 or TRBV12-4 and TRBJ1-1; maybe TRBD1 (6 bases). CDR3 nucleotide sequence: TGTGCCAGCAGTTCTGGGCAGGGGATGGATACTGAAGCTTTCTTT. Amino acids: CASSSGQGMDTEAFF.